This T cell receptor (beta chain) appears in the sequencing data of a study of cytomegalovirus exposure and HLA in healthy donors. Notes on the study in general: TCR beta V segments were, for the most part, productive about 87% or about 30% of the time in an earlier analysis.

Primers: 60 Vbeta forward and 13 Jbeta reverse. Profiled with immunoSEQ multiplex PCR; TCRdb holds only in-frame clones, not every one. The sample carries around 140,000 clones, around 78% recorded once. Participants comprised healthy donors of bone marrow. The length of the CDR3 is 13 residues. The V and J ends lost 0 bases and 14 bases respectively, with 11 bases between them. Germline CDR1 and CDR2: MNHEY and SVGAGI. As concerns this clone: Its antigen is undetermined.

V usage is TRBV6-5 and J usage is TRBJ1-6; D not resolved. This clonotype was obtained from a woman aged 40-49 years in good health and CMV-seropositive. The sample comprised PBMCs. The CDR3 sequence is CASSYSTGVALHF. In DNA, the CDR3 is TGTGCCAGCAGTTACTCCACCGGGGTGGCCCTCCACTTT.